This T cell receptor beta chain was recovered during a study of early T cells in non-severe SARS-CoV-2 infection listed by TCRdb under 2021. Notes on the research overall: Because TCR sequencing relied on bulk RNA taken from unsorted whole blood, pairing of alpha and beta chains was not possible.

Paper-wide results and their limitations: VDJdb matching was skewed toward anti-spike CD8 responses and likely underestimated virus-specific expansions by missing private and CD4 specificities.

This clonotype has just a few counts. Its specific antigen is unknown. Base qualities are missing; no much larger clone stands one base away. Libraries were constructed by 5' RACE. For sequencing, a NextSeq 500 was employed. The TCR library protocol attached unique molecular identifiers to individual cDNA molecules to correct for sequencing error and PCR bias. TCR alpha and beta chains were both sequenced, and the abundances of alpha and beta sequences in each sample were closely correlated with each other. The original pipeline was this. Decombinator V4 was used to perform V gene, J gene and CDR3 annotation of TCR sequences. Expanded TCRs were defined as changing significantly between any two time points under a Poisson model with p below 0.0001. TCR abundances were normalised to the total number of TCRs sequenced per sample and expressed as counts per million. VDJdb, accessed 1 November 2021, was searched for CMV, EBV and SARS-CoV-2 annotated TCRs, excluding TCRs annotated for multiple antigens. TCRdb applied fastp at Q25 and MiXCR to the public reads, then kept only in-frame beta chains. Identical CDR3 protein sequences are pooled into one entry, listed with their most common genes and DNA. The V and J calls here are based on TCRdb, not the publication. The sample table lists about 71,000 distinct CDR3 sequences, 9.5% to 15% of them with a count of one. The ten largest clones represent 2.7% of the sample.

Set within a cohort of healthcare workers in London, UK, this nested case-control study involved weekly PCR testing of nasopharyngeal swabs along with blood sampling. Healthcare workers were enrolled in the week of the UK lockdown, from 23 to 31 March 2020, and were followed every week for up to roughly 15 weeks. This specimen consisted of whole blood, obtained at baseline. The clonotype was recovered from an adult who was a healthcare worker with PCR-confirmed SARS-CoV-2 infection or an uninfected control (not recorded which).

In nucleotides, the sequence is TGTGCCATCAGTGCCGGGACTATTCAAGAGACCCAGTACTTC. Its translation is CAISAGTIQETQYF. The rearrangement combines TRBV10-3 with TRBJ2-5; the central 7 bases match TRBD2. Reading from cysteine to phenylalanine, the CDR3 counts 14 amino acids. Just the 42-base CDR3 DNA is kept, in frame starting at base 1. The V end gives up 4 bases and the J end 2 bases, leaving 4 bases in the junction not matched to a gene. For CDR1 and CDR2, the germline V gene lists ENHRY and SYGVKD.